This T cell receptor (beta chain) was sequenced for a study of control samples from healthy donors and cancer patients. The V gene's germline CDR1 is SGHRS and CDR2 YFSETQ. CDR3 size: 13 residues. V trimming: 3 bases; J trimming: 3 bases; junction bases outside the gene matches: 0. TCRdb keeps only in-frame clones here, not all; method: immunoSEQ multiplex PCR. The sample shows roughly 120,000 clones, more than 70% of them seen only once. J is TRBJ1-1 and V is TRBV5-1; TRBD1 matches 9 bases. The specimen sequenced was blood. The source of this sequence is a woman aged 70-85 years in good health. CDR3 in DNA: TGCGCCAGCAGCTGGACAGGGGACACTGAAGCTTTCTTT. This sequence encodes CASSWTGDTEAFF.